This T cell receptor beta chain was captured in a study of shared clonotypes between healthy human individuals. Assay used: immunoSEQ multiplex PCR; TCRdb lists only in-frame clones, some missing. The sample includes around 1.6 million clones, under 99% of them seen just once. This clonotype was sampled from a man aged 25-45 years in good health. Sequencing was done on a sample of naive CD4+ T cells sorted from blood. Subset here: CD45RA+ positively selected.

The CDR3 sequence: CASSRGWDTEAFF. The CDR3 DNA sequence: TGTGCCAGTAGTAGAGGGTGGGACACTGAAGCTTTCTTT. This chain links TRBV19 with TRBJ1-1; the D is unclear. Germline assignment: CDR1 LNHDA and CDR2 SQIVND (reference sequence). Trimming removed 4 bases at V and 3 bases at J, with 9 bases between. CDR3 length: 13 residues.